The 17 T cell receptor beta chains below were found in one sample sequenced in a study of cytomegalovirus exposure and HLA in healthy donors. The PCR was carried out with 60 Vbeta primers and 13 Jbeta primers. Repertoires were generated with immunoSEQ multiplex PCR, while TCRdb's copy carries only in-frame clones and drops some. The repertoire holds over 150,000 clones, about two thirds seen once, with less than 5% in the top ten. Sequencing was done on a sample of PBMCs. Source of these receptors: a woman aged 18-29 years in good health and CMV-seropositive.

This clone came up a few times. Relative to the germline gene, one junction end is altered; a read error may explain this. The genes are TRBV5-1 and TRBJ1-1, with TRBD1 as a possible D gene (5 bases). This CDR3 is 14 amino acids long. The germline CDR1 and CDR2 sequences are SGHRS and YFSETQ. CDR3 loop: CDSSYQGMSTEPFF. The CDR3 nucleotides read TGCGACAGCAGCTACCAGGGTATGAGTACTGAACCTTTCTTT.

The sample holds a few counts of this clone. This chain connects TRBV30 to TRBJ1-1; 9 nucleotides agree with TRBD1. Germline lookup yields CDR1 GTSNPN and CDR2 SVGIG (reference sequence). The CDR3 contains 13 residues. V gave up 3 bases and J gave up 7 bases; unmatched junction bases: 6. In DNA, the CDR3 is TGTGCCTGGAGGAGGGGGACAGGGAGTGAAGCTTTCTTT. Its translation is CAWRRGTGSEAFF.

This chain uses TRBV2 with TRBJ1-2, with 7 bases lining up with TRBD1. CDR1 and CDR2 from the germline V gene are SNHLY and FYNNEI. V gave up 8 bases and J gave up 6 bases; unmatched junction bases: 6. This CDR3 has 12 residues. CDR3 nucleotide sequence: TGTGCCAGCGGCTTGACAGGGAATGGCTACACCTTC. This codes for CASGLTGNGYTF. The variable domain in full, completed from reference TRBV2 and TRBJ1-2, reads EPEVTQTPSHQVTQMGQEVILRCVPISNHLYFYWYRQILGQKVEFLVSFYNNEISEKSEIFDDQFSVERPDGSNFTLKIRSTKLEDSAMYFCASGLTGNGYTFGSGTRLTVV.

The chain employs TRBV7-9 and TRBJ2-6, with TRBD1 as a possible D gene (5 bases). V lost 6 bases and J lost 0, with 15 bases in between. The length of the CDR3 is 17 residues. The germline V gene has CDR1 SEHNR and CDR2 FQNEAQ (reference sequence). The CDR3 DNA sequence: TGTGCCAGCAGTCGCCCCCAGGGCTACTCTGGGGCCAACGTCCTGACTTTC. Encoded protein: CASSRPQGYSGANVLTF.

This chain connects TRBV14 to TRBJ1-1; weak D call: TRBD1 (5 bases). This CDR3 region has 13 residues. From germline, CDR1 is SGHDN and CDR2 FVKESK. The ends were cut back, 8 bases at V and 0 bases at J, with 10 bases in the middle. The CDR3: CASGTGLNTEAFF. Here the CDR3 DNA reads TGTGCCAGCGGAACAGGCCTGAACACTGAAGCTTTCTTT.

The chain uses TRBV18 and TRBJ1-5; 8 bases map to TRBD1. V lost 4 bases, J lost 8 bases, and 10 bases stayed unmatched. The CDR3 has 15 residues. CDR1 is KGHSH and CDR2 is LQKENI in the germline V gene. DNA of the CDR3: TGTGCCAGCTCACGAGCCGACAGGGGCAGGGAGCCCCAGCATTTT. Translating gives CASSRADRGREPQHF.

This clone has just a few counts. CDR3 protein: CASSYSGGSYEQYF. CDR3 bases: TGTGCCAGCAGTTACTCCGGGGGTTCCTACGAGCAGTACTTC. The V and J genes are TRBV6-6 and TRBJ2-7; D is possibly TRBD2 (6 bases). Germline loops: CDR1 MNHNY, CDR2 SVGAGI (reference sequence). This CDR3 contains 14 residues. V was cut by 0 bases and J by 1 base, with 7 bases left in between.

V is TRBV7-9 and J is TRBJ1-2; TRBD1 might be the D (6 bases). CDR3 size: 13 residues. Germline V gives CDR1 SEHNR, CDR2 FQNEAQ (reference sequence). The germline V and J ends were trimmed by 3 bases and 5 bases, with 10 bases remaining between them. The CDR3: CASSLGTGYGYTF. The CDR3 DNA reads as TGTGCCAGCAGCTTGGGAACAGGGTATGGCTACACCTTC.

Comments on this clone: The junction shows a germline mismatch at one end, possibly a read error. The rearrangement links TRBV7-7 to TRBJ2-5; 9 bases align to TRBD2. The DNA matches TRBJ2-7 better at its end, which makes the J call doubtful. The CDR3 spans 15 residues. Germline CDR1 SSHAT, CDR2 FNYEAQ (reference sequence). The DNA for the CDR3 is TGTGCTAGCACCTCGGGGCTAGCGGGATGCTACGAGCAGTACTTC. It is translated as CASTSGLAGCYEQYF.

The rearrangement links TRBV5-1 to TRBJ2-1, with 10 positions matching TRBD2. The V gene end was trimmed by 0 bases and the J gene end by 0 bases; junction bases not matched to a gene: 9. Per germline, CDR1 SGHRS and CDR2 YFSETQ. CDR3 size: 19 residues. The CDR3 region has the DNA TGCGCCAGCAGCTTGGGTTTAGCGGGAGGTCCGGTCTCCTACAATGAGCAGTTCTTC. Its translation: CASSLGLAGGPVSYNEQFF.

V gene TRBV27 combines with J gene TRBJ2-5; 9 bases align to TRBD1. With 5 bases clipped from V and 0 bases from J, the junction kept 10 bases outside the gene matches. The length of the CDR3 is 17 residues. Germline V gene sequence: CDR1 MNHEY, CDR2 SMNVEV (reference sequence). Here the CDR3 DNA reads TGTGCCAGCAGTGACGGACAGGGGTTTGGGTACCAAGAGACCCAGTACTTC. Its protein product is CASSDGQGFGYQETQYF.

The chain joins TRBV7-9 to TRBJ2-7; D uncertain. CDR1 and CDR2 from the germline V gene are SEHNR and FQNEAQ (reference sequence). The CDR3 is 14 amino acids. V gave up 2 bases and J gave up 0 bases, with 8 bases separating them. The CDR3 region has the DNA TGTGCCAGCAGCTTATCCCTCAGCTCCTACGAGCAGTACTTC. It encodes CASSLSLSSYEQYF.

The chain couples TRBV18 to TRBJ1-1, with TRBD1 matching over 7 bases. The length of the CDR3 is 14 residues. J was trimmed by 1 base and V by 6 bases; bases with no gene match: 5. CDR1 and CDR2 (germline): KGHSH, LQKENI. The CDR3 bases are TGTGCCAGCTCGGGCCGGGACAGGAACACTGAAGCTTTCTTT. Protein sequence: CASSGRDRNTEAFF.

This clone showed up just a few times. This chain joins TRBV7-9 and TRBJ2-2; D gene ambiguous. Germline V gene lookup returns CDR1 SEHNR and CDR2 FQNEAQ (reference sequence). The CDR3 loop spans 13 amino acids. V was shortened by 2 bases and J by 6 bases, with 7 bases between the two germline ends. The CDR3 DNA reads TGTGCCAGCAGCTTACGCCGGGCCGGGGAGCTGTTTTTT. Translation gives CASSLRRAGELFF.

This chain links TRBV5-1 with TRBJ2-3; D gene unclear. CDR1 SGHRS and CDR2 YFSETQ come from the germline V gene. V was shortened by 1 base and J by 4 bases, with 16 bases between the two germline ends. The CDR3 length is 16 residues. The CDR3 here is CASSLWPSARADTQYF. In DNA form, the CDR3 reads TGCGCCAGCAGCTTGTGGCCTAGTGCCCGAGCAGATACGCAGTATTTT.

The chain employs TRBV5-1 and TRBJ1-1; TRBD1 matches 12 bases. Germline CDR1 and CDR2: SGHRS and YFSETQ. V dropped 4 bases and J dropped 0; count of bases not matched to a gene: 7. The CDR3 covers 17 residues. CDR3 nucleotides: TGCGCCAGCAGCAATCGGGACAGGGGGCTTTTGAACACTGAAGCTTTCTTT. As protein: CASSNRDRGLLNTEAFF.

The rearrangement uses TRBV2 and TRBJ2-2; weak D call: TRBD2 (5 bases). V was cut by 1 base and J by 5 bases, with 8 bases left in between. Germline V CDR1 and CDR2: SNHLY, FYNNEI. The CDR3 is 14 residues long. Here the CDR3 reads CASSEGRGTGELFF. CDR3 sequence (DNA): TGTGCCAGCAGTGAAGGTCGGGGAACCGGGGAGCTGTTTTTT.